This T cell receptor beta chain was recovered during a study of T cell repertoires in cytomegalovirus infection. Overall study context: Recently identified HLA-C-restricted CMV epitopes were among the peptides used. CMV infection together with matching HLA type was indicated by public TCR beta signatures.

TCRdb reprocessed the reads with MiXCR, giving one entry per CDR3 protein. The repertoire holds roughly 990,000 distinct CDR3 sequences, with around 30% as singletons. Study results and caveats: Cumulative frequency of public TCR beta families picked out carriers of CMV plus the relevant HLA.

Germline V gene lookup returns CDR1 LNHDA and CDR2 SQIVND (reference sequence). Trimming took off 3 bases at V and 6 bases at J, with 9 bases between the two ends. The CDR3 loop spans 13 amino acids. This clonotype was picked up a small number of times. Antigen: not known. The sequencing here drew on cultured CD8+ T cells from PBMCs, taken from culture after CMV antigen stimulation. The receptor comes from a human donor in good health (CMV status not recorded). Some clones in this sample may be carry-over from other donors' samples. This chain connects TRBV19 to TRBJ2-1; D is undetermined. Here the CDR3 reads CASSIAAFNEQFF. CDR3 nucleotides: TGTGCCAGTAGTATTGCGGCTTTCAATGAGCAGTTCTTC.